Listed below are T cell receptor beta chains from one sample, sequenced in a study of T cells in localized non-small cell lung cancer. Clones were sequenced by immunoSEQ multiplex PCR, and TCRdb holds only the in-frame ones, with some missing. This sample has roughly 1,500 clones, with 25% found just once. The sequences come from normal lung tissue next to the tumor, collected before any cancer treatment. These receptors all come from a male donor at least 60 years old with stage I lung adenocarcinoma. Each CDR3 is given with its conserved first and last residue. The order of the fields is CDR3 protein, V gene.

cdr3_aa: CASSDSSGGSTDTQYF
v_call: TRBV10-1

cdr3_aa: CASRGYRESSYEQYF
v_call: TRBV6-8

cdr3_aa: CASSQPQQETQYF
v_call: TRBV19

cdr3_aa: CASIRQSSSYEQYF
v_call: TRBV28

cdr3_aa: CASVQPGLAGYEQYF
v_call: TRBV23-1

cdr3_aa: CASSLGTSGENEQFF
v_call: TRBV11-3

cdr3_aa: CASSLAPVSKETQYF
v_call: TRBV5-1

cdr3_aa: CASSREQVYNSPLHF
v_call: TRBV2

cdr3_aa: CASSPSEFAGQPQHF
v_call: TRBV19

cdr3_aa: CASSPGVNQPQHF
v_call: TRBV19

cdr3_aa: CASSSWTEDTEAFF
v_call: TRBV6-8

cdr3_aa: CASRDLAGLYEQYF
v_call: TRBV9

cdr3_aa: CASSTSSVTYEQYF
v_call: TRBV19

cdr3_aa: CASSEALDEETQYF
v_call: TRBV9

cdr3_aa: CASSRYTDQPQHF
v_call: TRBV27

cdr3_aa: CASSDGTDGNQPQHF
v_call: TRBV6-8

cdr3_aa: CASSPSGGGRLGEQYF
v_call: TRBV28

cdr3_aa: CASRLAQETQYF
v_call: TRBV6-8

cdr3_aa: CASVSVGNPNTEAFF
v_call: TRBV6-8

cdr3_aa: CASSPGTGSYNEQFF
v_call: TRBV11-3

cdr3_aa: CASSLLGGTDTQYF
v_call: TRBV11-3

cdr3_aa: CASRGEPSYEQYF
v_call: TRBV19

cdr3_aa: CASSLGLEFQETQYF
v_call: TRBV7-7

cdr3_aa: CASSVGGSYEANVLTF
v_call: TRBV9

cdr3_aa: CASSERLAGGADTQYF
v_call: TRBV6-8

cdr3_aa: CASSLGSGAGQETQYF
v_call: TRBV11-3

cdr3_aa: CSVGDLQQVPYTF
v_call: TRBV29-1

cdr3_aa: CASSPPSRGQEGLETQYF
v_call: TRBV18

cdr3_aa: CASSSQEWGYEQYF
v_call: TRBV27

cdr3_aa: CASSPDPGAGGELFF
v_call: TRBV18